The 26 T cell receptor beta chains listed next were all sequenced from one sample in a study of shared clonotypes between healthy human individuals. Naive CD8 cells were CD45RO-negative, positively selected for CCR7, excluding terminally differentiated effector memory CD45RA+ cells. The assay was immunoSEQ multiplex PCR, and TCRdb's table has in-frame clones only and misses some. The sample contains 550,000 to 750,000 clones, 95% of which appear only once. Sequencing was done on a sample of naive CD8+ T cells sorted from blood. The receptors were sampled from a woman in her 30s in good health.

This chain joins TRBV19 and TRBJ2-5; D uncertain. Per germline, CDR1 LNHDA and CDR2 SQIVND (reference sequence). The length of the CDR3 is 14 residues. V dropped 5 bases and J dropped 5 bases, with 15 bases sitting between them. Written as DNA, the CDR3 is TGTGCCAGTAGTCCTTTGGACGGTGGGGAGACCCAGTACTTC. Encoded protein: CASSPLDGGETQYF.

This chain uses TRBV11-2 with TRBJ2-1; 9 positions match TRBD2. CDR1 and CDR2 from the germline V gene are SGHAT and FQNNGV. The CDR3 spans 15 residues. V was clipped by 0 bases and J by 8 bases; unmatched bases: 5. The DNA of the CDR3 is TGTGCCAGCAGCTTAGAGGTGCGGGAGGGCTATGAGCAGTTCTTC. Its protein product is CASSLEVREGYEQFF.

The CDR3 bases are TGTGCCAGCGATGGGGGGCGGGAGCTGTTTTTT. It translates to CASDGGRELFF. The gene calls are TRBV6-6 and TRBJ2-2; D is possibly TRBD1 or TRBD2 (6 bases each). CDR1 MNHNY and CDR2 SVGAGI come from the germline V gene (reference sequence). This CDR3 comprises 11 residues. Deletions cut 8 bases from V and 9 bases from J, with 10 bases between.

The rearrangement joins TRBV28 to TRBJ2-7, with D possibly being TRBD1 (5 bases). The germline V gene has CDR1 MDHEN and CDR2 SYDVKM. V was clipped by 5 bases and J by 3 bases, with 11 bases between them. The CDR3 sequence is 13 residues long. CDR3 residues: CASSDRVNYEQYF. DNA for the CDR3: TGTGCCAGCAGTGACAGAGTTAACTACGAGCAGTACTTC. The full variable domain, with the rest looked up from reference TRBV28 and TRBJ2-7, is DVKVTQSSRYLVKRTGEKVFLECVQDMDHENMFWYRQDPGLGLRLIYFSYDVKMKEKGDIPEGYSVSREKKERFSLILESASTNQTSMYLCASSDRVNYEQYFGPGTRLTVT.

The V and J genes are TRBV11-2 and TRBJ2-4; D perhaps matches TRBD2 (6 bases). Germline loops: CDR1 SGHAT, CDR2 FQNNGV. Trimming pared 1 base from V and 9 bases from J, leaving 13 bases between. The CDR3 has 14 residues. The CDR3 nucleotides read TGTGCCAGCAGCTTAGTCTCGGGGGTAGGCATTCAGTACTTC. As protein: CASSLVSGVGIQYF.

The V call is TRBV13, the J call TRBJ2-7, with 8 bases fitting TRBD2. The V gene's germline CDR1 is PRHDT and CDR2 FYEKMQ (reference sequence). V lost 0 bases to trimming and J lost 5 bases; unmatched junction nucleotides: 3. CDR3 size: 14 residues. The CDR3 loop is CASSLGSGANEQYF. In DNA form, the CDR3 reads TGTGCCAGCAGCTTAGGTAGCGGGGCTAACGAGCAGTACTTC.

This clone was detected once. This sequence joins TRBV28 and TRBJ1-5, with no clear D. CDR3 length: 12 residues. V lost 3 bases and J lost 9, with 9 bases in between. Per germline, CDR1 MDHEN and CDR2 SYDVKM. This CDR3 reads CASSFGPGPQHF. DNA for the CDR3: TGTGCCAGCAGTTTTGGCCCGGGGCCCCAGCATTTT.

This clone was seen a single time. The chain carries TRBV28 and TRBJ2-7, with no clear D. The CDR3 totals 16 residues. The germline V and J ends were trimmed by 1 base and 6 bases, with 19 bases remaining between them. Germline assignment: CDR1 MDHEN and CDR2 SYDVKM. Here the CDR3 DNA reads TGTGCCAGCAGTTTATCCCCTGCCTCAAGAGGATCCGAGCAGTACTTC. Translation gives CASSLSPASRGSEQYF.

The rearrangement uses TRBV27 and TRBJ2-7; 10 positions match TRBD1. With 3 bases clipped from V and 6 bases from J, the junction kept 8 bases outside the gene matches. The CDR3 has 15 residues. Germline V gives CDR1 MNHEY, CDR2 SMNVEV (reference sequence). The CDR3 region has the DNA TGTGCCAGCAGTTTCGTAGGGACAGGGGTTAGCGAGCAGTACTTC. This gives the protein CASSFVGTGVSEQYF.

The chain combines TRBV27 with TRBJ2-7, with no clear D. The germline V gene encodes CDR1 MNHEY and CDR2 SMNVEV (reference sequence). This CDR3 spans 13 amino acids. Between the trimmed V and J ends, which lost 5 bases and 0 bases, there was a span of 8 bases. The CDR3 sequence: CASSPPSSYEQYF. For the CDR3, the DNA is TGTGCCAGCAGTCCCCCGAGCTCCTACGAGCAGTACTTC.

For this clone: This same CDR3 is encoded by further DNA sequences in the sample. The CDR3 region has the DNA TGTGCCAGCAGCTTAGGGCAGGGCTACAATGAGCAGTTCTTC. Encoded protein: CASSLGQGYNEQFF. The rearrangement links TRBV7-9 to TRBJ2-1; possible D gene TRBD1, 5 bases. Per germline, CDR1 SEHNR and CDR2 FQNEAQ (reference sequence). Trimming took 1 base from V and 3 from J, leaving 7 bases between them. This CDR3 is built from 14 residues.

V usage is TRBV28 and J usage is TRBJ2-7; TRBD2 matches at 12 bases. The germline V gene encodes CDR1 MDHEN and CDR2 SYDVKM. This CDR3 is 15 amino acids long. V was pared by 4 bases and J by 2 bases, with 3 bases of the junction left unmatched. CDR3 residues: CASSSLAGGAYEQYF. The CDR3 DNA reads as TGTGCCAGCAGTTCTCTAGCGGGAGGGGCCTACGAGCAGTACTTC.

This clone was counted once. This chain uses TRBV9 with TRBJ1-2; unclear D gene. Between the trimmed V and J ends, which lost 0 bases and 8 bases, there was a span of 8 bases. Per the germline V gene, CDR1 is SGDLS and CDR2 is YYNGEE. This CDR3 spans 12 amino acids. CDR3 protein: CASSVVPFGYTF. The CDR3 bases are TGTGCCAGCAGCGTAGTGCCGTTCGGCTACACCTTC.

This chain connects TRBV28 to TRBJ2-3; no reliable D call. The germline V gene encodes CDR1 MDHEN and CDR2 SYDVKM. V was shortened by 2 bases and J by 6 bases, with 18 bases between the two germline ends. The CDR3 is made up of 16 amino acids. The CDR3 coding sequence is TGTGCCAGCAGTTTAACATCCGGGCATACTCTGGATACGCAGTATTTT. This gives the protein CASSLTSGHTLDTQYF.

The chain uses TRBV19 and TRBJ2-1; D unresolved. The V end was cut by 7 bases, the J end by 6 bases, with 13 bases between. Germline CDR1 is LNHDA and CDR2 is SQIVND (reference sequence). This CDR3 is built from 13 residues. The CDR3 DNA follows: TGTGCCAGTACTGGGATAACTACCAATGAGCAGTTCTTC. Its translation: CASTGITTNEQFF. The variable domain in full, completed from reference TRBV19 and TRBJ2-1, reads DGGITQSPKYLFRKEGQNVTLSCEQNLNHDAMYWYRQDPGQGLRLIYYSQIVNDFQKGDIAEGYSVSREKKESFPLTVTSAQKNPTAFYLCASTGITTNEQFFGPGTRLTVL.

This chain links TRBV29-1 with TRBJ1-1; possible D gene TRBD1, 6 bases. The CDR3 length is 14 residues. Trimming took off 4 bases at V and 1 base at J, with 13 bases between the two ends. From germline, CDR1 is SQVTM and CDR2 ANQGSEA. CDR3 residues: CSVGGNRANTEAFF. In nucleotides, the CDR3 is TGCAGCGTTGGAGGGAACAGGGCGAACACTGAAGCTTTCTTT.

The CDR3 nucleotides are TGTGCCAGCAGTGAATCGATGGGACACCTCGGCTCCTACGAGCAGTACTTC. It encodes CASSESMGHLGSYEQYF. The genes are TRBV6-1 and TRBJ2-7, with a weak D call TRBD1 (6 bases). Germline V gives CDR1 MNHNS, CDR2 SASEGT. The CDR3 contains 17 residues. Trimming took 2 bases from V and 0 from J, leaving 17 bases between them.

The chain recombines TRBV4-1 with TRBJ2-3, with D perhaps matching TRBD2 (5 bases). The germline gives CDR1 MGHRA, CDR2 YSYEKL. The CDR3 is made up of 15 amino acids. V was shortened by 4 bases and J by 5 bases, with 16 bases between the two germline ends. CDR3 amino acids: CASSLSARYEDTQYF. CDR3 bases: TGCGCCAGCAGCCTTAGCGCGAGGTATGAAGATACGCAGTATTTT.

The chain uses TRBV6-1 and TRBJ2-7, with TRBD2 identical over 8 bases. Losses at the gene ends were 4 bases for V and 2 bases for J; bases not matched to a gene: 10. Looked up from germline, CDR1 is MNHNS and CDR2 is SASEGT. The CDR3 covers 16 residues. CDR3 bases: TGTGCCAGCAGTGTGGCTAGCGGGTCCACAACCTACGAGCAGTACTTC. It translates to CASSVASGSTTYEQYF.

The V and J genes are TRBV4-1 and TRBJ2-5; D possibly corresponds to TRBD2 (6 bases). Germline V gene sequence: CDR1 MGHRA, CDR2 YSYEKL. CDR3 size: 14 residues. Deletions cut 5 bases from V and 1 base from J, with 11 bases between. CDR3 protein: CASSSGVPQETQYF. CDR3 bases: TGCGCCAGCAGCTCGGGGGTCCCCCAAGAGACCCAGTACTTC.

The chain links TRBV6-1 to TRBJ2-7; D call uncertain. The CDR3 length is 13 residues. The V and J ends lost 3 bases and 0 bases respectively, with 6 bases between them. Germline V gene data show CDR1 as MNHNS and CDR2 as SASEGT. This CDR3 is CASSDKSSYEQYF. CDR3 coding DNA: TGTGCCAGCAGTGACAAGAGCTCCTACGAGCAGTACTTC.

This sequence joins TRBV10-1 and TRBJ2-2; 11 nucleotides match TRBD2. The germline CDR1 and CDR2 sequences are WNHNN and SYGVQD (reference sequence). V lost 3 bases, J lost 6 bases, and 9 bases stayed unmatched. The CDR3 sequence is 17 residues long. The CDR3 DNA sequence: TGCGCCAGCAGTGAACGGACTAGCGGGTCCTCTGCCGGGGAGCTGTTTTTT. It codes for CASSERTSGSSAGELFF.

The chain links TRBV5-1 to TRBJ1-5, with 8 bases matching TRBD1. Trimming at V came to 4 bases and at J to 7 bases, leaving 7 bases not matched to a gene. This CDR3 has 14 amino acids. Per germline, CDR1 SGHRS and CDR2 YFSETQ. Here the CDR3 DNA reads TGCGCCAGCAGCGCAGGACAGGGTCAACAGCCCCAGCATTTT. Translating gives CASSAGQGQQPQHF.

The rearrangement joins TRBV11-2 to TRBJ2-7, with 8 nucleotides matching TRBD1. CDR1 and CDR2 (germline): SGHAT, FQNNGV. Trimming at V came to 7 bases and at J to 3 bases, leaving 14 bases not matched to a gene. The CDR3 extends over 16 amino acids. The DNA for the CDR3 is TGTGCCAGCATCATGGGACGGGACAGGTCTAACTACGAGCAGTACTTC. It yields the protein CASIMGRDRSNYEQYF.

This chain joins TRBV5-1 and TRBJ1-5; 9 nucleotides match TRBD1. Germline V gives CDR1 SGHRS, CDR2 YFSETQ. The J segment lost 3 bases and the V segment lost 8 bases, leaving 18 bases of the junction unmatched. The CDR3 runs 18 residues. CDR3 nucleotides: TGCGCCAGAAAAAACCACCACGGGACAGGGACCCCCAATCAGCCCCAGCATTTT. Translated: CARKNHHGTGTPNQPQHF.

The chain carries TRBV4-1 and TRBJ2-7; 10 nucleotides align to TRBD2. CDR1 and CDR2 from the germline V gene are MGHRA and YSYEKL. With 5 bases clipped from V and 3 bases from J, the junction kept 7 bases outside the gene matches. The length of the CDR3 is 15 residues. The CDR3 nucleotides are TGCGCCAGCAGCGCTGCTAGCGGGAGTTTCTACGAGCAGTACTTC. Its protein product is CASSAASGSFYEQYF.